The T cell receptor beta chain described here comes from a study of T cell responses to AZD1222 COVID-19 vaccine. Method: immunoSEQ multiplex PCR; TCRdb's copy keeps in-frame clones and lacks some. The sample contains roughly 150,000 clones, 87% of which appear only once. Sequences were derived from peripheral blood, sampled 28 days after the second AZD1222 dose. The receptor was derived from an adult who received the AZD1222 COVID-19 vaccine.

The CDR3 is CASSLITAGNTIYF. In DNA form, the CDR3 reads TGTGCCAGCAGCTTGATAACAGCGGGAAACACCATATATTTT. The chain joins TRBV5-4 to TRBJ1-3; D is uncertain. V was clipped by 1 base and J by 4 bases, with 9 bases between them. Germline-derived CDR1 and CDR2 are SGHNT and YYREEE (reference sequence). This CDR3 is built from 14 residues.